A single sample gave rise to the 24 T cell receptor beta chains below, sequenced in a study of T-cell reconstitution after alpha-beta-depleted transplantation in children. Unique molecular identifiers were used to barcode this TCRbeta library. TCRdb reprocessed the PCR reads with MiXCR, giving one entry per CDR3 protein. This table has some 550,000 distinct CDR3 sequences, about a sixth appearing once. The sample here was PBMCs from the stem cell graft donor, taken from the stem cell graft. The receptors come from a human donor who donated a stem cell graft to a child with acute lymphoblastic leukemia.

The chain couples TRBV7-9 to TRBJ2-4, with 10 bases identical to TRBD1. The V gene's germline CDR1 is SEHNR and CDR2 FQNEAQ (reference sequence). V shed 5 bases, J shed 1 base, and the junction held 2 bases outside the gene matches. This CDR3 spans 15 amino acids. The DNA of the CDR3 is TGTGCCAGCAGCCTGGGACAGGGGGCCAAAAACATTCAGTACTTC. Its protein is CASSLGQGAKNIQYF.

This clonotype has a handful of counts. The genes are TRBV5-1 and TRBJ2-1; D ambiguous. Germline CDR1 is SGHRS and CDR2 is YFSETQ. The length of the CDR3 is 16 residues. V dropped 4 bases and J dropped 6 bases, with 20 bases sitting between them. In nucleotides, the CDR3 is TGCGCCAGCAGCCTTTGGCCGGCAACCCGTATCAATGAGCAGTTCTTC. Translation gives CASSLWPATRINEQFF.

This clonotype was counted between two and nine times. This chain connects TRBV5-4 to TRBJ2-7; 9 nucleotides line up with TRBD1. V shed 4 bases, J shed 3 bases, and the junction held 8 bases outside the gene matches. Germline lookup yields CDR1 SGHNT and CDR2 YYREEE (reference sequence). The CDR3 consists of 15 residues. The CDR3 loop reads CASSRSGTGYYEQYF. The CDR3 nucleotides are TGTGCCAGCAGCCGATCGGGGACAGGGTACTACGAGCAGTACTTC.

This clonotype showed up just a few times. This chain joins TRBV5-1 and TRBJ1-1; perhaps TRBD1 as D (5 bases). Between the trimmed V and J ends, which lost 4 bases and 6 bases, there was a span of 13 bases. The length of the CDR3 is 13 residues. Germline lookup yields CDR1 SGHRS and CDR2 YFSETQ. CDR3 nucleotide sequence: TGCGCCAGCAGCCCGGGACTTTTCCCTGAAGCTTTCTTT. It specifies CASSPGLFPEAFF.

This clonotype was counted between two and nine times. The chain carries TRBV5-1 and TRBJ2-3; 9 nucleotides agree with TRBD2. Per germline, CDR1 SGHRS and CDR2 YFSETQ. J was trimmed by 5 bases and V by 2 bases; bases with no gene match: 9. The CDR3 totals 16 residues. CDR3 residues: CASSLAPGLAGDTQYF. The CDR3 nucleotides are TGCGCCAGCAGCTTAGCACCGGGACTAGCAGGAGATACGCAGTATTTT.

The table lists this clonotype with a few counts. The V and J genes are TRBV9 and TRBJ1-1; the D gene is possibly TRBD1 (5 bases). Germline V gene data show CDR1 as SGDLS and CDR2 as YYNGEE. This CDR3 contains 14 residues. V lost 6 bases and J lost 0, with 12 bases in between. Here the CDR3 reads CASNQQAMNTEAFF. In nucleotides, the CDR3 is TGTGCCAGCAACCAACAGGCTATGAACACTGAAGCTTTCTTT.

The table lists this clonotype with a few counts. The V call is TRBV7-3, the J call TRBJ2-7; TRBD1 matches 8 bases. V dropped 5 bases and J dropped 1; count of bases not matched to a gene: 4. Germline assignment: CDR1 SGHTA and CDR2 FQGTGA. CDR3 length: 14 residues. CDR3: CASSPTGASYEQYF. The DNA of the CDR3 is TGTGCCAGCAGCCCGACAGGGGCGTCCTACGAGCAGTACTTC.

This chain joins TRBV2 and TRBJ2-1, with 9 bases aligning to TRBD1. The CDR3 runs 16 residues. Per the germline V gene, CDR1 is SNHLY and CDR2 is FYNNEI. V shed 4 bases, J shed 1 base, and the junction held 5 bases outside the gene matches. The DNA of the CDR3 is TGTGCCAGCAGTGGGGGACAGGGATCTTCCTACAATGAGCAGTTCTTC. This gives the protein CASSGGQGSSYNEQFF.

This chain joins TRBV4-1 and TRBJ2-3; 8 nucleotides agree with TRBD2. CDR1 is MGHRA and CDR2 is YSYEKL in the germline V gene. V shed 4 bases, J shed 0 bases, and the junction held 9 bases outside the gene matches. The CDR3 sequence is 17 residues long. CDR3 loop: CASSLLLASGSTDTQYF. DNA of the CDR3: TGCGCCAGCAGCCTCTTATTGGCTAGCGGGAGCACAGATACGCAGTATTTT.

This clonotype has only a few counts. Here the CDR3 reads CSAGIFGTKPSNTGELFF. As DNA, the CDR3 is TGCAGTGCAGGGATTTTTGGGACTAAACCTTCCAACACCGGGGAGCTGTTTTTT. The V and J genes are TRBV20-1 and TRBJ2-2; 7 nucleotides line up with TRBD2. The CDR3 has 18 residues. In germline, CDR1 is DFQATT, CDR2 SNEGSKA (reference sequence). Trimming removed 6 bases from V and 2 bases from J; junction bases left unmatched: 18.

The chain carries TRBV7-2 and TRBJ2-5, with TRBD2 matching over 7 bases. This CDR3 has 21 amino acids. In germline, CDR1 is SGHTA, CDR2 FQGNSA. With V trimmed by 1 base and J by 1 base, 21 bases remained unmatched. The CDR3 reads CASSLGYTFGAGRASQETQYF. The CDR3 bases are TGTGCCAGCAGCTTAGGCTATACCTTCGGTGCGGGGAGGGCCTCCCAAGAGACCCAGTACTTC.

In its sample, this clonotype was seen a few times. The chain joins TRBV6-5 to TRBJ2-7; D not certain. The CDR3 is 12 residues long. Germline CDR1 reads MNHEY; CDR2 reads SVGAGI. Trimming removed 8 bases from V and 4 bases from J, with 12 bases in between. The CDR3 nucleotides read TGTGCCAGCGCCCTTCAGCCTTACGAGCAGTACTTC. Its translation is CASALQPYEQYF.

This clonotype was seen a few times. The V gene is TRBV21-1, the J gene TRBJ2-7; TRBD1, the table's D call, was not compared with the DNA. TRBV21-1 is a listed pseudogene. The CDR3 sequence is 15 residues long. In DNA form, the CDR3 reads TGTGCCAGCAGCAAAGATCGGGACAGAGCCTACGAGCAGTACTTC. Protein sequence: CASSKDRDRAYEQYF.

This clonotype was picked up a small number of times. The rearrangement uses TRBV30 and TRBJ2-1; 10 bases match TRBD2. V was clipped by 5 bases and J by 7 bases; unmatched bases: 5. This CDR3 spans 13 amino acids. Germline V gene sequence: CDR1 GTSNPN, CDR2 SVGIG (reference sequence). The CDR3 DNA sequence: TGTGCCTGGGGACTAGCGGCTGCTAATGAGCAGTTCTTC. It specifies CAWGLAAANEQFF.

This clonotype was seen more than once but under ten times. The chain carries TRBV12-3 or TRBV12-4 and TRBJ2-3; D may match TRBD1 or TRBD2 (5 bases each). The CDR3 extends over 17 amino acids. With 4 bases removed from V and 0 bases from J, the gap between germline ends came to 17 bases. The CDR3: CASSSSRGPDSTDTQYF. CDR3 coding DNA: TGTGCCAGCAGTTCCTCGAGGGGACCCGATAGCACAGATACGCAGTATTTT.

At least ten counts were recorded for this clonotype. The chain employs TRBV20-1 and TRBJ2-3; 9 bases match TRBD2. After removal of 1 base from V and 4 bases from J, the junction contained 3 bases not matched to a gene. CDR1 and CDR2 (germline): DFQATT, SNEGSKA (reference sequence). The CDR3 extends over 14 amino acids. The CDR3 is CSARASGDPDTQYF. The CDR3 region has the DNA TGCAGTGCTAGAGCTAGCGGGGATCCAGATACGCAGTATTTT.

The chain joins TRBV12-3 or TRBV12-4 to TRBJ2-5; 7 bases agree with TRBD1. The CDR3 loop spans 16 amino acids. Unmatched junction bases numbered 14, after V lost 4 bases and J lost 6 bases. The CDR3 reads CASSSDGQVLLQTQYF. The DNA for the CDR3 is TGTGCCAGCAGTTCTGACGGACAGGTCCTACTTCAGACCCAGTACTTC.

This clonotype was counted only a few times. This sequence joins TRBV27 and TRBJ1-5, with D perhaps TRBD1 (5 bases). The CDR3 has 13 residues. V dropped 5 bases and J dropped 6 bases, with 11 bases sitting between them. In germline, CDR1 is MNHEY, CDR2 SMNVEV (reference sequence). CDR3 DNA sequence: TGTGCCAGCAGTGGGACGGGGCGTCAGCCCCAGCATTTT. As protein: CASSGTGRQPQHF.

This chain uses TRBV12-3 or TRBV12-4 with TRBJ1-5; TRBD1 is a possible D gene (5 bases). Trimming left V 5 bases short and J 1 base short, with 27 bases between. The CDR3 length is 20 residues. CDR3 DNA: TGTGCCAGCAGTGGTGGTGACTCTCCGGACCTGCGGGGGAGCAATCAGCCCCAGCATTTT. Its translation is CASSGGDSPDLRGSNQPQHF.

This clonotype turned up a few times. CDR3 DNA: TGCGCCAGCAGCCAACGAAAACTCCTTCAGGGGGACTATGGCTACACCTTC. Encoded protein: CASSQRKLLQGDYGYTF. The chain combines TRBV4-1 with TRBJ1-2; 7 bases agree with TRBD1. J gave up 3 bases and V 2 bases, and 12 bases lay outside the gene matches. Looked up from germline, CDR1 is MGHRA and CDR2 is YSYEKL. This CDR3 comprises 17 residues.

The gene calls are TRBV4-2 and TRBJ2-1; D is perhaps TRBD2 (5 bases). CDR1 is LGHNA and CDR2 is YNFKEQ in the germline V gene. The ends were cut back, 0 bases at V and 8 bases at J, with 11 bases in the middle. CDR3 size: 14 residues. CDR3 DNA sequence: TGTGCCAGCAGCCAAGATTGGGGAGCCGATGAGCAGTTCTTC. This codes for CASSQDWGADEQFF.

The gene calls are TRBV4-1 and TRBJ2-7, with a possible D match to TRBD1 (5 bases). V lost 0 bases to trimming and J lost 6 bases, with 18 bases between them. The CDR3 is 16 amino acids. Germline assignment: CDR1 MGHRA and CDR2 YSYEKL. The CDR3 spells CASSQDQWQGQGEQYF. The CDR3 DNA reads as TGCGCCAGCAGCCAAGATCAGTGGCAGGGTCAGGGCGAGCAGTACTTC.

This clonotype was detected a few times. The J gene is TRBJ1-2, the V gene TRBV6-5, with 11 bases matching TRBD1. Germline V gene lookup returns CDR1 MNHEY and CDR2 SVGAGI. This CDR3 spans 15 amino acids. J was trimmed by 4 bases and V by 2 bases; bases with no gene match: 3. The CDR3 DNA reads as TGTGCCAGCAGTTACCACGGGACAGGGGGCTATGGCTACACCTTC. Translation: CASSYHGTGGYGYTF.

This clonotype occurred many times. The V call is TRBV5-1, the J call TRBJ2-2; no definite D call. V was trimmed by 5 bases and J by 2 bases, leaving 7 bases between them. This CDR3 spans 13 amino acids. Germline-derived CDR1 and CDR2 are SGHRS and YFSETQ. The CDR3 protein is CASRSENTGELFF. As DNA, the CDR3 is TGCGCCAGCAGGTCTGAAAACACCGGGGAGCTGTTTTTT.